One and the same sample provided the 3 T cell receptor beta chains below, sequenced in a study of CD8+ T cells in alopecia areata. Extraction and reverse transcription of RNA yielded cDNA as the sequencing template. Data came from immunoSEQ multiplex PCR; TCRdb stores just in-frame clones and leaves some out. The data contain 80,000 to 100,000 clones, about 40% of them seen just once; the ten biggest clones take up around 1.4%. The sequencing sample was made of CD4+ T cells sorted from blood. Every receptor here comes from a human donor with alopecia areata.

This sequence joins TRBV29-1 and TRBJ2-1; TRBD1 aligns across 9 bases. The V gene's germline CDR1 is SQVTM and CDR2 ANQGSEA. The CDR3 runs 10 residues. Trimming removed 5 bases from V and 15 bases from J; junction bases left unmatched: 5. The CDR3 nucleotides are TGCAGCGTTAAACAGGGGGCCGGGTTCTTC. This codes for CSVKQGAGFF.

V and J are TRBV11-2 and TRBJ2-1; possible D gene TRBD2, 7 bases. This CDR3 contains 14 residues. V was cut by 2 bases and J by 6 bases, with 11 bases left in between. From germline, CDR1 is SGHAT and CDR2 FQNNGV. The CDR3 protein is CASSLRGAANEQFF. CDR3 coding DNA: TGTGCCAGCAGCTTACGGGGGGCCGCCAATGAGCAGTTCTTC.

The sample holds a few counts of this clone. The chain employs TRBV28 and TRBJ2-3; D gene unclear. CDR3 length: 18 residues. Trimming left V 0 bases short and J 3 bases short, with 19 bases between. Germline CDR1 and CDR2: MDHEN and SYDVKM. The CDR3 DNA reads as TGTGCCAGCAGTTTATGGGGTCGATTTCGGGTTACAACAGATACGCAGTATTTT. This encodes CASSLWGRFRVTTDTQYF.